This T cell receptor beta chain was captured in a study of T cells in Graves' hyperthyroidism and ophthalmopathy. Study background: Peripheral blood draws took place at initial diagnosis, ahead of any treatment.

Diagnosis of hyperthyroidism was new in patients aged 18 to 65, and its duration was under 2 months. Diagnosing involved the use of clinical symptoms, serum thyroxine and TRAb, thyroid ultrasound and orbital computed tomography. Fresh peripheral blood, more than 9 ml, yielded the PBMCs. Template material for amplifying TCR beta CDR3 regions consisted of RNA transcripts. HTBI primers were employed in a first-round RT-PCR of the TCR CDR3. One entry per CDR3 protein, called by TCRdb with MiXCR from the multiplex PCR reads. The data hold fewer than 650,000 distinct CDR3 sequences, with 14% observed a single time. The J segment lost 5 bases and the V segment lost 5 bases, leaving 8 bases of the junction unmatched. This CDR3 contains 14 residues. Per the germline V gene, CDR1 is SGHNT and CDR2 is YENEEA. This clonotype came up many times.

The source of this sequence is a woman in her 40s with Graves' hyperthyroidism. Material for sequencing was blood. V and J are TRBV11-3 and TRBJ1-1; TRBD1 matches at 7 bases. CDR3 nucleotides: TGTGCCAGCAGCCCAAGTCAGGGGGGGACTGAAGCTTTCTTT. Its protein product is CASSPSQGGTEAFF.